One and the same sample provided the 20 T cell receptor beta chains below, sequenced in a study of blood T cell repertoires in COVID-19. TCRdb keeps only in-frame clones here, not all; method: immunoSEQ multiplex PCR. The top ten clones hold about an eighth of a sample with around 300,000 clones, 85% to 90% of them seen once. The sequenced sample consisted of peripheral blood. Receptors were obtained from a human donor in a cohort sampled during active COVID-19.

This clone showed up just a few times. The gene calls are TRBV5-4 and TRBJ1-2; D ambiguous. This CDR3 has 15 amino acids. The V and J ends lost 3 bases and 5 bases respectively, with 17 bases between them. Germline CDR1 is SGHNT and CDR2 is YYREEE (reference sequence). Here the CDR3 reads CASSSGGNLNYGYTF. CDR3 in DNA: TGTGCCAGCAGCTCGGGTGGAAACCTCAATTATGGCTACACCTTC.

In nucleotides, the CDR3 is TGTGCCAGCAGCCCTGCGGACACCAACTACGAGCAGTACTTC. Translating it yields CASSPADTNYEQYF. The chain links TRBV9 to TRBJ2-7, with D maybe TRBD1 (5 bases). The CDR3 sequence is 14 residues long. CDR1 is SGDLS and CDR2 is YYNGEE in the germline V gene. The V end lost 4 bases, the J end lost 3 bases, and 14 bases lay between the germline ends. Using reference TRBV9 and TRBJ2-7 for the parts outside the CDR3, the full variable domain is DSGVTQTPKHLITATGQRVTLRCSPRSGDLSVYWYQQSLDQGLQFLIQYYNGEERAKGNILERFSAQQFPDLHSELNLSSLELGDSALYFCASSPADTNYEQYFGPGTRLTVT.

This clone showed up just once. The chain links TRBV7-9 to TRBJ2-7; the match to TRBD2 covers 13 bases. The CDR3 has 17 residues. The germline gives CDR1 SEHNR, CDR2 FQNEAQ (reference sequence). V dropped 1 base and J dropped 3; count of bases not matched to a gene: 6. The CDR3 bases are TGTGCCAGCAGCTTAGGGGGAGGACTAGCGGGAGACTACGAGCAGTACTTC. It specifies CASSLGGGLAGDYEQYF.

The V gene is TRBV10-2, the J gene TRBJ1-6; the match to TRBD1 covers 7 bases. The CDR3 contains 15 residues. Germline trimming cut 0 bases from V and 6 bases from J; bases unmatched to any gene: 2. Per germline, CDR1 WSHSY and CDR2 SAAADI. CDR3 DNA: TGCGCCAGCAGTGAGTCGGGGACAGCTAATTCACCCCTCCACTTT. This encodes CASSESGTANSPLHF.

This clone was seen only once. The V gene is TRBV9, the J gene TRBJ1-3; D is unresolved. Germline-derived CDR1 and CDR2 are SGDLS and YYNGEE. The CDR3 length is 15 residues. The V end lost 3 bases, the J end lost 0 bases, and 10 bases lay between the germline ends. The CDR3 protein is CASSGRSASGNTIYF. CDR3 bases: TGTGCCAGCAGCGGAAGGAGCGCCTCTGGAAACACCATATATTTT.

This chain joins TRBV24-1 and TRBJ1-5; D remains unclear. The V gene's germline CDR1 is KGHDR and CDR2 SFDVKD. Trimming left V 5 bases short and J 6 bases short, with 10 bases between. The CDR3 has 13 residues. For the CDR3, the DNA is TGTGCCACCAGTGGGGGAGCCTTTCAGCCCCAGCATTTT. It specifies CATSGGAFQPQHF.

The chain is built from TRBV7-2 and TRBJ2-3; tentatively, D is TRBD2 (5 bases). The V end was cut by 2 bases, the J end by 4 bases, with 10 bases between. The germline V gene has CDR1 SGHTA and CDR2 FQGNSA. CDR3 size: 14 residues. CDR3 bases: TGTGCCAGCAGCTTACTCGCGAGGGCAGATACGCAGTATTTT. It translates to CASSLLARADTQYF. The complete variable domain, with remaining parts taken from reference TRBV7-2 and TRBJ2-3, reads GAGVSQSPSNKVTEKGKDVELRCDPISGHTALYWYRQSLGQGLEFLIYFQGNSAPDKSGLPSDRFSAERTGGSVSTLTIQRTQQEDSAVYLCASSLLARADTQYFGPGTRLTVL.

The V call is TRBV28, the J call TRBJ1-2; 8 bases map to TRBD1. Trimming removed 2 bases from V and 7 bases from J; junction bases left unmatched: 9. The germline CDR1 and CDR2 sequences are MDHEN and SYDVKM. The CDR3 runs to 15 residues. For the CDR3, the DNA is TGTGCCAGCAGTTTAGGGGCAGGGGGCGCATCTGGCTACACCTTC. Residues: CASSLGAGGASGYTF.

This clone appeared a single time. The J gene is TRBJ1-1, the V gene TRBV5-1, with 8 bases matching TRBD1. V trimming: 3 bases; J trimming: 1 base; junction bases outside the gene matches: 5. Germline CDR1 reads SGHRS; CDR2 reads YFSETQ. The CDR3 runs to 15 residues. The CDR3 is CASSYSGTGNTEAFF. CDR3 DNA sequence: TGCGCCAGCAGCTATTCCGGGACAGGGAACACTGAAGCTTTCTTT.

The chain joins TRBV4-1 to TRBJ2-3, with 7 bases lining up with TRBD2. The CDR3 totals 19 residues. Germline V CDR1 and CDR2: MGHRA, YSYEKL. V shed 4 bases, J shed 0 bases, and the junction held 16 bases outside the gene matches. In DNA form, the CDR3 reads TGCGCCAGCAGCCCGAGCGGGGCACCGGCAAGACTTAGCACAGATACGCAGTATTTT. This gives the protein CASSPSGAPARLSTDTQYF.

This chain's CDR3 is CASSSGWVAFF. Written as DNA, the CDR3 is TGTGCCAGCAGCTCGGGGTGGGTAGCTTTCTTT. The chain combines TRBV11-2 with TRBJ1-1, with D uncertain. The CDR3 runs 11 residues. Trimming removed 4 bases from V and 10 bases from J, with 10 bases in between. Germline assignment: CDR1 SGHAT and CDR2 FQNNGV.

J is TRBJ1-4 and V is TRBV5-1; D is undetermined. Trimming shortened V by 4 bases and J by 4 bases, and 8 bases separated the two germline ends. Germline-derived CDR1 and CDR2 are SGHRS and YFSETQ. CDR3 size: 13 residues. The CDR3 nucleotides read TGCGCCAGCAGCCGCGGCCTTAATGAAAAACTGTTTTTT. Residues: CASSRGLNEKLFF.

The V call is TRBV6-5, the J call TRBJ2-1; 8 bases are shared with TRBD2. Germline values: CDR1 MNHEY, CDR2 SVGAGI. The CDR3 consists of 13 residues. The ends lost 10 bases at V and 12 bases at J; junction bases unmatched: 14. Here the CDR3 reads CATVPGLGVGQFF. CDR3 sequence (DNA): TGTGCCACCGTACCGGGACTAGGAGTTGGGCAGTTCTTC.

The rearrangement uses TRBV7-2 and TRBJ2-5; no clear D. The CDR3 is 13 residues long. V was clipped by 4 bases and J by 4 bases, with 10 bases between them. Germline CDR1 and CDR2: SGHTA and FQGNSA. CDR3 DNA sequence: TGTGCCAGCAGCTCCTCGATTAGAGAGACCCAGTACTTC. It specifies CASSSSIRETQYF.

Worth noting for this clone: The junction differs from germline at one of its ends, possibly a read error. The V call is TRBV10-1, the J call TRBJ2-7; 7 positions match TRBD2. CDR3 length: 11 residues. In germline, CDR1 is WNHNN, CDR2 SYGVQD (reference sequence). For the CDR3, the DNA is TGCGCCAGCAGTGAGTCGGGGGGGAGAATCTTC. Its translation: CASSESGGRIF.

As DNA, the CDR3 is TGTGCCAGCAGCTTAGATCGGTGGGAGACCCAGTACTTC. Translated: CASSLDRWETQYF. The genes are TRBV11-2 and TRBJ2-5; no firm D call. CDR1 is SGHAT and CDR2 is FQNNGV in the germline V gene. This CDR3 spans 13 amino acids. V was cut by 0 bases and J by 5 bases, with 7 bases left in between.

The gene calls are TRBV3-1 (or the pseudogene TRBV3-2) and TRBJ1-3; D perhaps matches TRBD1 (6 bases). The V gene's germline CDR1 is LGHDT and CDR2 YNNKEL (reference sequence). The ends were cut back, 3 bases at V and 7 bases at J, with 13 bases in the middle. This CDR3 has 14 amino acids. CDR3 residues: CASSQGHLSNTIYF. The CDR3 DNA sequence: TGTGCCAGCAGCCAGGGACACCTTTCCAACACCATATATTTT.

J is TRBJ2-6 and V is TRBV19; no clear D. Trimming took off 2 bases at V and 0 bases at J, with 8 bases between the two ends. Germline CDR1 LNHDA, CDR2 SQIVND (reference sequence). CDR3 length: 16 residues. The CDR3 DNA follows: TGTGCCAGTAGTATAATGTTTAGCTCTGGGGCCAACGTCCTGACTTTC. It codes for CASSIMFSSGANVLTF.

The CDR3 DNA follows: TGTGCCAGCAGTTACAGAGGGAGGCACAATGAGCAGTTCTTC. Protein: CASSYRGRHNEQFF. V and J are TRBV6-5 and TRBJ2-1, with D maybe TRBD2 (6 bases). Germline CDR1 and CDR2: MNHEY and SVGAGI. There are 14 residues in the CDR3. V gave up 2 bases and J gave up 5 bases, with 10 bases separating them.

The V and J genes are TRBV13 and TRBJ2-7; 9 bases match TRBD1. V was clipped by 5 bases and J by 2 bases; unmatched bases: 7. Germline CDR1 PRHDT, CDR2 FYEKMQ (reference sequence). The CDR3 loop spans 15 amino acids. The CDR3 reads CASSAGQGFTYEQYF. Here the CDR3 DNA reads TGTGCCAGCAGCGCGGGACAGGGCTTCACCTACGAGCAGTACTTC. The variable domain in full, with the rest retrieved from reference TRBV13 and TRBJ2-7, is AAGVIQSPRHLIKEKRETATLKCYPIPRHDTVYWYQQGPGQDPQFLISFYEKMQSDKGSIPDRFSAQQFSDYHSELNMSSLELGDSALYFCASSAGQGFTYEQYFGPGTRLTVT.